This T cell receptor (beta chain) was sequenced in a study of T cell responses to AZD1222 COVID-19 vaccine. The table came from immunoSEQ multiplex PCR; TCRdb's copy has only in-frame clones and leaves some out. The sample holds under 75,000 clones; 85% are singletons and the top ten take roughly 21%. A remark on this clone: Its specificity is not known.

In germline, CDR1 is SGHTA, CDR2 FQGNSA. The CDR3 runs to 14 residues. With 2 bases removed from V and 3 bases from J, the gap between germline ends came to 7 bases. Overall study results and limits: Within unmutated variant regions lay the reported targets of nearly half of spike-specific TCRs. Only a handful of AZD1222 recipients were seropositive at baseline.

The rearrangement uses TRBV7-2 and TRBJ2-2, with unresolved D. This material consisted of peripheral blood, taken on day 0 of AZD1222 vaccination. This clonotype was obtained from an adult in good health. CDR3 in amino acids: CASSLLAYTGELFF. The CDR3 DNA is TGTGCCAGCAGCTTATTAGCATACACCGGGGAGCTGTTTTTT.